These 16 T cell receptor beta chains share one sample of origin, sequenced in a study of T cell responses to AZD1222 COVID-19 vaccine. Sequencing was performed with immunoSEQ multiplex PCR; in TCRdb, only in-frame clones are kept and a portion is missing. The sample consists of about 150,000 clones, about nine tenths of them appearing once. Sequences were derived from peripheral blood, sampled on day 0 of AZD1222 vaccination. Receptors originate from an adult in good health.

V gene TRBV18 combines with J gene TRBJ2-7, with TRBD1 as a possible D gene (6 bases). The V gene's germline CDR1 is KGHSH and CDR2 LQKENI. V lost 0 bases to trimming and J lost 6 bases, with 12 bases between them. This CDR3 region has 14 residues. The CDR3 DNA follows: TGTGCCAGCTCACCACCCGACAGGCCAAGCGAGCAGTACTTC. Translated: CASSPPDRPSEQYF.

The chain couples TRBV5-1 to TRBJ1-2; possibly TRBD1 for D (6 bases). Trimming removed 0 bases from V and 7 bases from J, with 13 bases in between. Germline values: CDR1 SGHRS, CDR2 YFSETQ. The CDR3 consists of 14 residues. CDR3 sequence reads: CASSLEAGAFGYTF. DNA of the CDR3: TGCGCCAGCAGCTTGGAGGCAGGGGCGTTTGGCTACACCTTC.

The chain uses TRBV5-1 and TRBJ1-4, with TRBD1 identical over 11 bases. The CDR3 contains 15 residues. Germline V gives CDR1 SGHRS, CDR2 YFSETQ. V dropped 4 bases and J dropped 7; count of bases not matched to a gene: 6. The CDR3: CASSGQGADGEKLFF. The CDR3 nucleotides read TGCGCCAGCAGCGGACAGGGGGCGGATGGTGAAAAACTGTTTTTT.

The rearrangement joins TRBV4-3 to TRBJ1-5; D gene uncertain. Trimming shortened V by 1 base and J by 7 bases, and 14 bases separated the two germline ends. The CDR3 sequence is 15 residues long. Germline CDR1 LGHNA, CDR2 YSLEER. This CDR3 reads CASSQVRLSGQPQHF. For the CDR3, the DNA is TGCGCCAGCAGCCAAGTTCGACTGTCCGGGCAGCCCCAGCATTTT.

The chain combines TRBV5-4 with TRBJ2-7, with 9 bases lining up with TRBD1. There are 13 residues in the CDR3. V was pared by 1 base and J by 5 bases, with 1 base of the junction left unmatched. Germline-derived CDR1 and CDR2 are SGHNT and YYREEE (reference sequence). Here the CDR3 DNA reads TGTGCCAGCAGCTTGCGGACAGGGGACGAGCAGTACTTC. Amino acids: CASSLRTGDEQYF.

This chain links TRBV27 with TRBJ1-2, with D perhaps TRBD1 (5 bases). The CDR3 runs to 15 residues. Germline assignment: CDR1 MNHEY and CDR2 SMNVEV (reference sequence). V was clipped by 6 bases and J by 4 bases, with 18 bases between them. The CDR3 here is CASSPGGEWSYGYTF. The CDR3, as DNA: TGTGCCAGCAGCCCCGGGGGGGAGTGGAGCTATGGCTACACCTTC.

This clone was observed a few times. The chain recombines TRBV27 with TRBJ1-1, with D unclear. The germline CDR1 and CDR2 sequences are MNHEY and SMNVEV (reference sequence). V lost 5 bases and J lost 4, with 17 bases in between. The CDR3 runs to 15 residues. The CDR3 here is CASSPWIFPGTEAFF. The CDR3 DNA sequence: TGTGCCAGCAGTCCGTGGATATTCCCGGGCACTGAAGCTTTCTTT.

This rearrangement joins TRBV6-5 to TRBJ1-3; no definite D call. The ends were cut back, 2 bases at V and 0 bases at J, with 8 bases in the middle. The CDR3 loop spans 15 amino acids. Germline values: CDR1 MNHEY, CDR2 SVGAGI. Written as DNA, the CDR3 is TGTGCCAGCAGTTACCGGCAGTACTCTGGAAACACCATATATTTT. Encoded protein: CASSYRQYSGNTIYF.

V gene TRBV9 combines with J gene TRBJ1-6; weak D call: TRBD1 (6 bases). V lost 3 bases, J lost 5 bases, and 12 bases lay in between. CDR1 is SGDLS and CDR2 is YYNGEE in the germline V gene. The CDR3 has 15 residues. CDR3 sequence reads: CASSALDSNNSPLHF. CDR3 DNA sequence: TGTGCCAGCAGCGCGCTGGACAGCAATAATTCACCCCTCCACTTT.

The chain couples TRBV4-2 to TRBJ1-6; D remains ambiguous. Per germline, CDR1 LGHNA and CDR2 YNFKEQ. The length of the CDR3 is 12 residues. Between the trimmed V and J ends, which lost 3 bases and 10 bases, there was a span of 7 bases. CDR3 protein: CASSQSYSPLHF. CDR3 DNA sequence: TGTGCCAGCAGCCAGAGTTACTCACCCCTCCACTTT.

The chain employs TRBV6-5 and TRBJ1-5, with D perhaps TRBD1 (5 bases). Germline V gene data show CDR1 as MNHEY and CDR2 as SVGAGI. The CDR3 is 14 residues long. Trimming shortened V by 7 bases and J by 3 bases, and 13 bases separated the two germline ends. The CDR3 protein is CASTPPGLNQPQHF. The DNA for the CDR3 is TGTGCCAGCACCCCACCGGGGCTCAATCAGCCCCAGCATTTT.

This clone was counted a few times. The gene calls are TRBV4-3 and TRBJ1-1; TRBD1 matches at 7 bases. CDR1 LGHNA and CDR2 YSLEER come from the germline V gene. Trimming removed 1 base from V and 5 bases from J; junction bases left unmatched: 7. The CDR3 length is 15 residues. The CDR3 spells CASSQALTGSTEAFF. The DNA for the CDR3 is TGCGCCAGCAGCCAAGCCTTGACAGGGAGTACTGAAGCTTTCTTT.

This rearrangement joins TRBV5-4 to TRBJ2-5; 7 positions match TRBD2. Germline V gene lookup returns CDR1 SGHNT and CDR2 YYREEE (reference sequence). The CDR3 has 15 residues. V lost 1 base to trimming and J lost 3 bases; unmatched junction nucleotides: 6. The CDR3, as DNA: TGTGCCAGCAGCTTGACGGGGGGAGGAAAAGAGACCCAGTACTTC. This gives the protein CASSLTGGGKETQYF.

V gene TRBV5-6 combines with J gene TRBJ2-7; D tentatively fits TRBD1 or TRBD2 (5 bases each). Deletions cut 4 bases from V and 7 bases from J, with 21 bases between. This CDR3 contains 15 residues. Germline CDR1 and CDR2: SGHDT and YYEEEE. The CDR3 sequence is CASSNTGVRGGEQYF. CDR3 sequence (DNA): TGTGCCAGCAGCAATACAGGCGTCCGAGGCGGGGAGCAGTACTTC.

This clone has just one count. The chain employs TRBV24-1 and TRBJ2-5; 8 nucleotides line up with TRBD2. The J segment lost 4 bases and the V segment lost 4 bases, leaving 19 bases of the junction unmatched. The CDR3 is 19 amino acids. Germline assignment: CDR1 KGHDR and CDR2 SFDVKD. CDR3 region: CATSDPGRGAGRGRETQYF. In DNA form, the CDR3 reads TGTGCCACCAGTGACCCCGGGAGGGGGGCTGGTAGGGGTCGAGAGACCCAGTACTTC.

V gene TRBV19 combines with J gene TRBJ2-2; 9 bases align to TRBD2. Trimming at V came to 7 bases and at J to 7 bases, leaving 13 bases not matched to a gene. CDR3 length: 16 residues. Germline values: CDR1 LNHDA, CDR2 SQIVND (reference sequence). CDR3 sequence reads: CASTLGSGGIGGELFF. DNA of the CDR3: TGTGCCAGTACCCTCGGTAGCGGGGGCATAGGCGGGGAGCTGTTTTTT.